The 21 T cell receptor beta chains below all came from one sample that was sequenced in a study of CD8+ T cells in alopecia areata. Treatment given: oral pan-JAK inhibitor, 5-10 mg twice daily. After isolation, RNA underwent reverse transcription to generate cDNA as the sequencing template. The assay was immunoSEQ multiplex PCR, and TCRdb's table has in-frame clones only and misses some. The sample shows about 100,000 clones, roughly 56% of them seen only once. Here the sequenced sample was CD8+ T cells sorted from blood, taken between weeks 55 and 65, from a patient treated with tofacitinib. The receptors stem from a human donor with alopecia areata.

In its sample, this clone was seen once. This chain connects TRBV9 to TRBJ2-3, with D perhaps matching TRBD1 or TRBD2 (5 bases each). V dropped 3 bases and J dropped 0 bases, with 11 bases sitting between them. From germline, CDR1 is SGDLS and CDR2 YYNGEE. The length of the CDR3 is 15 residues. CDR3 sequence (DNA): TGTGCCAGCAGCGCAACTAGGGGCAGCACAGATACGCAGTATTTT. Translation: CASSATRGSTDTQYF.

The chain recombines TRBV11-2 with TRBJ1-2, with D perhaps TRBD1 (6 bases). Germline assignment: CDR1 SGHAT and CDR2 FQNNGV. The length of the CDR3 is 14 residues. Deletions cut 2 bases from V and 4 bases from J, with 11 bases between. In DNA, the CDR3 is TGTGCCAGCAGCTTATCTGGGGACACCTATGGCTACACCTTC. Protein sequence: CASSLSGDTYGYTF.

V gene TRBV29-1 combines with J gene TRBJ1-2; tentatively, D is TRBD1 (5 bases). Trimming took 5 bases from V and 2 from J, leaving 9 bases between them. This CDR3 has 12 amino acids. Germline values: CDR1 SQVTM, CDR2 ANQGSEA. In DNA, the CDR3 is TGCAGCGTTCTAAGGGACAACTATGGCTACACCTTC. Amino acids: CSVLRDNYGYTF. The full variable domain, with the rest looked up from reference TRBV29-1 and TRBJ1-2, is SAVISQKPSRDICQRGTSLTIQCQVDSQVTMMFWYRQQPGQSLTLIATANQGSEATYESGFVIDKFPISRPNLTFSTLTVSNMSPEDSSIYLCSVLRDNYGYTFGSGTRLTVV.

The genes are TRBV6-5 and TRBJ2-5; D perhaps matches TRBD1 (5 bases). The end of the DNA fits TRBJ2-7 better, so the J call may be wrong. CDR1 and CDR2 from the germline V gene are MNHEY and SVGAGI. The CDR3 spans 12 residues. CDR3 sequence reads: CASRGPDYEQYF. The CDR3 nucleotides are TGTGCCAGCAGGGGGCCCGACTACGAGCAGTACTTC.

This clone turned up a few times. The J gene is TRBJ2-3, the V gene TRBV7-2, with 10 bases that match TRBD2. CDR1 is SGHTA, CDR2 FQGNSA, per germline. This CDR3 is 18 amino acids long. The J segment lost 1 base and the V segment lost 1 base, leaving 8 bases of the junction unmatched. CDR3 in amino acids: CASSLGFLAGEGTDTQYF. Here the CDR3 DNA reads TGTGCCAGCAGCTTAGGTTTTCTAGCGGGGGAAGGCACAGATACGCAGTATTTT.

This clone was recorded only once. The V gene is TRBV6-1, the J gene TRBJ2-7; D gene uncertain. V shed 1 base and J shed 3 bases, with 13 bases lying between them. CDR3 length: 15 amino acids. The germline gives CDR1 MNHNS, CDR2 SASEGT. The CDR3 here is CASSEVGGVGYEQYF. The CDR3, as DNA: TGTGCCAGCAGTGAAGTTGGTGGGGTGGGCTACGAGCAGTACTTC.

The chain uses TRBV13 and TRBJ2-1; 8 positions match TRBD1. Germline trimming cut 0 bases from V and 8 bases from J; bases unmatched to any gene: 6. Germline loops: CDR1 PRHDT, CDR2 FYEKMQ (reference sequence). The CDR3 length is 15 residues. CDR3 nucleotide sequence: TGTGCCAGCAGCTTAGGCCTAGGACAGGGATATGAGCAGTTCTTC. This sequence encodes CASSLGLGQGYEQFF.

V and J are TRBV5-6 and TRBJ2-7; unclear D gene. CDR3 length equals 11 residues. Trimming cost V 4 bases and J 2 bases, with 4 bases left between them. Germline CDR1 SGHDT, CDR2 YYEEEE. In DNA form, the CDR3 reads TGTGCCAGCAGCACCACCTACGAGCAGTACTTC. Protein: CASSTTYEQYF.

The chain links TRBV15 to TRBJ2-1; TRBD1 might be the D (5 bases). V dropped 2 bases and J dropped 4 bases, with 9 bases sitting between them. The CDR3 length is 14 residues. CDR1 is LNHNV and CDR2 is YYDKDF in the germline V gene (reference sequence). The CDR3 bases are TGTGCCACCAGCAGAATTGACAGTTACAATGAGCAGTTCTTC. Protein: CATSRIDSYNEQFF.

A remark on this clone: Other DNA sequences in the sample encode the same CDR3. J is TRBJ2-1 and V is TRBV27; no reliable D call. Trimming took 1 base from V and 3 from J, leaving 4 bases between them. Germline V gene lookup returns CDR1 MNHEY and CDR2 SMNVEV (reference sequence). The length of the CDR3 is 13 residues. The CDR3 sequence: CASSLFGYNEQFF. The CDR3 DNA is TGTGCCAGCAGTTTATTTGGCTACAATGAGCAGTTCTTC.

The V gene is TRBV4-2, the J gene TRBJ2-2; D could derive from TRBD1 or TRBD2 (5 bases each). V was pared by 5 bases and J by 4 bases, with 8 bases between. Germline assignment: CDR1 LGHNA and CDR2 YNFKEQ. The CDR3 loop spans 13 amino acids. CDR3 amino acids: CASSWDGTGELFF. The CDR3 DNA reads TGTGCCAGCAGCTGGGACGGCACCGGGGAGCTGTTTTTT.

The table lists this clone with a few counts. V gene TRBV30 combines with J gene TRBJ2-3; D remains ambiguous. This CDR3 contains 15 residues. V was trimmed by 1 base and J by 0 bases, leaving 11 bases between them. Germline-derived CDR1 and CDR2 are GTSNPN and SVGIG (reference sequence). CDR3 in DNA: TGTGCCTGGAGTGCCGGTCAGATTAGCACAGATACGCAGTATTTT. Translation gives CAWSAGQISTDTQYF.

The V and J genes are TRBV29-1 and TRBJ1-2; 8 bases match TRBD1. Germline CDR1 SQVTM, CDR2 ANQGSEA. With V trimmed by 7 bases and J by 3 bases, 4 bases remained unmatched. The CDR3 spans 12 residues. CDR3 nucleotides: TGCAGCGGGGAACAGGGGGACTATGGCTACACCTTC. This encodes CSGEQGDYGYTF.

This chain joins TRBV25-1 and TRBJ2-5, with D possibly TRBD1 on 6 matching bases. V lost 5 bases and J lost 1, with 8 bases in between. The CDR3 contains 13 residues. Germline values: CDR1 MGHDK, CDR2 SYGVNS. CDR3 region: CASSRQVQETQYF. In DNA, the CDR3 is TGTGCCAGCAGTCGACAGGTCCAAGAGACCCAGTACTTC.

This clone was seen just once. The J gene is TRBJ2-3, the V gene TRBV7-3; D uncertain. Germline CDR1 and CDR2: SGHTA and FQGTGA. This CDR3 is built from 13 residues. The V gene lost 0 bases and the J gene lost 1 base, with 2 bases spanning the gap. This CDR3 is CASSLTGTDTQYF. The CDR3 DNA reads as TGTGCCAGCAGCTTAACTGGCACAGATACGCAGTATTTT.

V is TRBV25-1 and J is TRBJ2-5; D gene uncertain. CDR1 and CDR2 (germline): MGHDK, SYGVNS. Between the trimmed V and J ends, which lost 9 bases and 5 bases, there was a span of 7 bases. The CDR3 has 10 residues. For the CDR3, the DNA is TGTGCCAGTTCCCGGGAGACCCAGTACTTC. Its protein product is CASSRETQYF.

This clone was recorded a few times. The chain couples TRBV2 to TRBJ2-1; 8 nucleotides match TRBD1. CDR1 and CDR2 (germline): SNHLY, FYNNEI. The CDR3 is 14 residues long. V was clipped by 3 bases and J by 7 bases; unmatched bases: 5. In DNA form, the CDR3 reads TGTGCCAGCAGTGACCTCACAGGGGGAAATGAGCAGTTCTTC. Protein product: CASSDLTGGNEQFF.

The chain links TRBV30 to TRBJ1-4; D unresolved. The CDR3 has 12 residues. Germline V gene sequence: CDR1 GTSNPN, CDR2 SVGIG (reference sequence). Trimming shortened V by 2 bases and J by 6 bases, and 7 bases separated the two germline ends. CDR3: CAWSPGDEKLFF. The CDR3 DNA sequence: TGTGCCTGGAGTCCCGGGGATGAAAAACTGTTTTTT. The variable domain in full, with the rest retrieved from reference TRBV30 and TRBJ1-4, is SQTIHQWPATLVQPVGSPLSLECTVEGTSNPNLYWYRQAAGRGLQLLFYSVGIGQISSEVPQNLSASRPQDRQFILSSKKLLLSDSGFYLCAWSPGDEKLFFGSGTQLSVL.

This clone appeared a few times. An end of the junction differs from the germline gene, which may be a read error. CDR3 amino acids: CASSLPTYLGLAVDMQYF. The DNA of the CDR3 is TGTGCCAGCAGCCTACCCACCTACCTGGGACTAGCTGTAGATATGCAGTATTTT. The chain combines TRBV11-2 with TRBJ2-3; 9 bases line up with TRBD2. Germline values: CDR1 SGHAT, CDR2 FQNNGV. This CDR3 is 18 amino acids long.

This chain joins TRBV5-1 and TRBJ2-1; 10 bases map to TRBD2. After removal of 4 bases from V and 12 bases from J, the junction contained 13 bases not matched to a gene. This CDR3 has 15 amino acids. The V gene's germline CDR1 is SGHRS and CDR2 YFSETQ. DNA for the CDR3: TGCGCCAGCAGCCCAGCAGGGCTAGCGGGGGCAGGGCAGTTCTTC. Translation: CASSPAGLAGAGQFF.

The chain recombines TRBV5-1 with TRBJ1-5, with 7 positions matching TRBD1. The CDR3 covers 15 residues. CDR1 SGHRS and CDR2 YFSETQ come from the germline V gene. Germline trimming cut 5 bases from V and 4 bases from J; bases unmatched to any gene: 9. CDR3 sequence: CASSRWTGGNQPQHF. DNA of the CDR3: TGCGCCAGCAGTCGATGGACAGGAGGGAATCAGCCCCAGCATTTT.